Following are 2 T cell receptor beta chains from one sample sequenced in a study of T-cell reconstitution after alpha-beta-depleted transplantation in children. Unique molecular identifiers were incorporated during preparation of the TCRbeta library. TCRdb reprocessed the PCR reads via MiXCR and lists one record per CDR3 protein. The table shows around 700,000 distinct CDR3 sequences, with roughly 13% occurring only once. The source material was PBMCs, sampled before TCRalphabeta/CD19-depleted stem cell transplant. Receptors were obtained from a girl under 10 years old with congenital amegakaryocytic thrombocytopenia, due to receive a stem cell transplant.

There are many counts of this clonotype. This chain links TRBV28 with TRBJ2-5; 7 bases align to TRBD1. Losses at the gene ends were 7 bases for V and 2 bases for J; bases not matched to a gene: 10. The CDR3 runs to 15 residues. Germline-derived CDR1 and CDR2 are MDHEN and SYDVKM. The CDR3 region has the DNA TGTGCCAGCAATGGTCGGACAGGACGACAAGAGACCCAGTACTTC. It yields the protein CASNGRTGRQETQYF.

This clonotype was observed a few times. The chain has TRBV29-1 and TRBJ2-1; TRBD2 agrees at 10 bases. CDR1 SQVTM and CDR2 ANQGSEA come from the germline V gene. After removal of 7 bases from V and 1 base from J, the junction contained 10 bases not matched to a gene. The CDR3 has 16 residues. The CDR3 reads CSADDPSGGSYNEQFF. The CDR3 DNA reads as TGCAGCGCCGATGATCCTAGCGGGGGTTCCTACAATGAGCAGTTCTTC.